The following is a T cell receptor (beta chain) sequence with its context. Its target is unknown. This sample is part of a study of T-cell reconstitution after alpha-beta-depleted transplantation in children. Findings and limits, study-wide: The main origin of T-cell counts and diversity one year after transplant was newly produced T cells. The study traced high day-60 TCRbeta diversity in some patients to surviving recipient T cells and thymic progenitors. After transplant, at about two months, alpha-beta T cells were reportedly derived from several hundred expanded graft clones.

CDR1 is DFQATT, CDR2 SNEGSKA, per germline (reference sequence). CDR3 length: 13 residues. Preparation of the TCRbeta library used unique molecular identifiers. TCRdb reprocessed the PCR reads with MiXCR, giving one entry per CDR3 protein. The table lists 780,000 or so distinct CDR3 sequences, approximately 15% of them singletons. This chain uses TRBV20-1 with TRBJ2-5, with 9 bases identical to TRBD1. The TCR comes from a male patient between 10 and 17 years old who had a stem cell transplant for acute lymphoblastic leukemia, so the T cells may come from the graft donor. Specimen: PBMCs, mostly from graft donor cells, collected 360 days after TCRalphabeta/CD19-depleted stem cell transplant. The CDR3, as DNA: TGCCTCGCTCTAGGACAGGGGAAAGAGACCCAGTACTTC. Translated: CLALGQGKETQYF.